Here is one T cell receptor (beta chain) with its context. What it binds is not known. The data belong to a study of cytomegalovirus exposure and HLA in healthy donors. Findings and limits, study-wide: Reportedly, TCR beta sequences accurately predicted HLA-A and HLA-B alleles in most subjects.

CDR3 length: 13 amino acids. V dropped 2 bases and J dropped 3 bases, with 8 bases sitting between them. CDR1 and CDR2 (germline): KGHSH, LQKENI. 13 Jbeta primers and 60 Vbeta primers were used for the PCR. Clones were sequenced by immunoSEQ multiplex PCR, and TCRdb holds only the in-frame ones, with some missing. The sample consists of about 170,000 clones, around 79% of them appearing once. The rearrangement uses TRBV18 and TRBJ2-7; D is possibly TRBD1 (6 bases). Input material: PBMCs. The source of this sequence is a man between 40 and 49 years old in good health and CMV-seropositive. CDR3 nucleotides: TGTGCCAGCTCACCATGGACAGTCTACGAGCAGTACTTC. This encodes CASSPWTVYEQYF.